This T cell receptor beta chain stems from a study of vaccination effects on CD4 cells after COVID-19. Findings and limits, study-wide: Substantial clonal contraction characterized both infection- and vaccine-induced clones late after vaccination. Vaccine-induced clones in healthy vaccinees cross-reacted with common cold coronaviruses in only 1 of 255 cases.

The V and J ends lost 3 bases and 8 bases, in that order; junction bases with no gene match: 12. The germline V gene encodes CDR1 SEHNR and CDR2 FQNEAQ (reference sequence). This CDR3 is 15 amino acids long. As to this clone: Its specificity is unknown.

Sequencing in the ViraFEST assay came after antigen-specific CD4+ T cells had been expanded with viral peptide pools, which were used to stimulate PBMC. Researchers isolated CD4+ T cells once about eleven days of culture had elapsed. Vaccine recipients, nucleocapsid antibody negative, had no prior SARS-CoV-2 infection. TCRdb's copy holds only in-frame clones and misses some; the assay was immunoSEQ multiplex PCR. The table has approximately 40,000 clones, around 68% seen once. The chain employs TRBV7-9 and TRBJ1-2; 7 bases line up with TRBD1. Material: CD4+ T cells from PBMCs cultured with SARS-CoV-2 spike peptides, obtained before COVID-19 vaccination. The receptor was isolated from a human donor who received a COVID-19 vaccine. DNA of the CDR3: TGTGCCAGCAGCTTCATGGGACAGCTCGGCCGAGGCTACACCTTC. As protein: CASSFMGQLGRGYTF.